This T cell receptor beta chain came from a study of T cell responses to AZD1222 COVID-19 vaccine. At the level of the study: Pooled samples include second doses given at about 4 or 12 weeks. General study results and limits: The number of AZD1222 recipients seropositive at baseline was only 5 to 7. The sample set comprised mostly white British donors with more females, and clonal diversity was possibly underestimated. Regions 160-218 and 743-854 held dominance among vaccine-associated CD4 TCRs, which spanned spike.

With respect to this clone: Its target is unknown.

Profiling relied on immunoSEQ multiplex PCR, and the TCRdb table lists in-frame clones only, not all of them. The sample has 150,000 or so clones, 70% to 90% seen once. The germline V gene encodes CDR1 WSHSY and CDR2 SAAADI. V lost 4 bases and J lost 6; bases outside the gene matches: 16. This CDR3 is 17 amino acids long. This clonotype was sampled from an adult in good health. The V gene is TRBV10-2, the J gene TRBJ2-7; the match to TRBD1 covers 9 bases. The starting material was peripheral blood, obtained on day 0 of AZD1222 vaccination. This CDR3 reads CASSGLSGTGIELEQYF. In DNA, the CDR3 is TGCGCCAGCAGTGGCCTGTCCGGGACAGGGATAGAACTCGAGCAGTACTTC.